This TCR beta chain was profiled in a study of tumor and adjacent non-tumor tissue in lung cancer. Study outcomes and limitations: In normal lung, the top 100 clones were significantly more dominant than in tumor.

RNA was extracted from bulk tissue without any cell sorting. Between August and November 2014, newly diagnosed, chemotherapy-naive lung cancer patients underwent thoracic surgery in China. The library came from three nested PCR rounds adapted from ARM-PCR protocols. TCRdb processed the multiplex PCR reads anew with MiXCR; each CDR3 protein has one entry. This table has 55,000 to 70,000 distinct CDR3 sequences, 60% appearing once. This clonotype has only a few counts. Its cognate antigen is unknown. The CDR3 loop spans 12 amino acids. Germline CDR1 and CDR2: GTSNPN and SVGIG (reference sequence). V was cut by 7 bases and J by 12 bases, with 21 bases left in between.

The chain uses TRBV30 and TRBJ1-2, with D unclear. Input material: lung tumor tissue. This clonotype was sampled from a man aged 50-59 years with non-small cell lung cancer. This CDR3 is CALEKVSIGHTF. The CDR3 DNA is TGTGCCTTGGAAAAGGTATCTATCGGCCACACCTTC.